These 5 T cell receptor beta chains originate from one sample sequenced in a study of cytomegalovirus exposure and HLA in healthy donors. Libraries were prepared by immunoSEQ multiplex PCR; TCRdb keeps only in-frame clonotypes and omits some of them. The data show about 170,000 clones, with around nine tenths seen just once and under 3.5% held by the top ten. The sample consisted of PBMCs. These receptors were taken from a man between 18 and 29 years old in good health and CMV-seropositive.

This clone came up many times. This rearrangement joins TRBV5-5 to TRBJ2-7; 7 nucleotides align to TRBD1. This CDR3 region has 12 residues. The germline gives CDR1 SGHKS, CDR2 YYEKEE (reference sequence). V dropped 2 bases and J dropped 7; count of bases not matched to a gene: 3. The CDR3 DNA reads TGTGCCAGCAGCTTTACAGGGGAAGAGCAGTACTTC. It translates to CASSFTGEEQYF.

The sample holds one count of this clone. The chain joins TRBV7-2 to TRBJ1-1; D ambiguous. Germline values: CDR1 SGHTA, CDR2 FQGNSA. V shed 5 bases and J shed 7 bases, with 14 bases lying between them. This CDR3 is 13 amino acids long. The CDR3 region is CASSRNLYLEAFF. The CDR3 nucleotides read TGTGCCAGCAGCCGTAACTTATATCTTGAAGCTTTCTTT.

The chain carries TRBV6-1 and TRBJ2-5; 13 nucleotides line up with TRBD2. This CDR3 is built from 14 residues. V was pared by 6 bases and J by 5 bases, with 3 bases of the junction left unmatched. The germline V gene has CDR1 MNHNS and CDR2 SASEGT. CDR3 protein: CASRRLAGGETQYF. In DNA, the CDR3 is TGTGCCAGCAGGAGACTAGCGGGGGGTGAGACCCAGTACTTC.

The J gene is TRBJ2-3, the V gene TRBV7-8, with 13 bases that match TRBD2. Trimming cost V 5 bases and J 1 base; bases outside gene matches: 9. The CDR3 has 18 residues. The V gene's germline CDR1 is SGHVS and CDR2 FQNEAQ. The CDR3 sequence is CASSTRRTSGGGTDTQYF. DNA for the CDR3: TGTGCCAGCAGCACCAGAAGGACTAGCGGGGGTGGCACAGATACGCAGTATTTT.

The V call is TRBV18, the J call TRBJ1-2; a weak D match, TRBD1 (5 bases). Trimming took off 3 bases at V and 5 bases at J, with 13 bases between the two ends. The CDR3 runs to 14 residues. Germline V gene sequence: CDR1 KGHSH, CDR2 LQKENI. The CDR3 bases are TGTGCCAGCTCACCGGGCAGGGTGGGGTATGGCTACACCTTC. Translated: CASSPGRVGYGYTF.